This TCR beta chain was observed in a study of T-cell memory formation after mild COVID-19. General study findings and limits: CD8+ contracting clones occupied EMRA, while CD4+ ones occupied mainly CM and EM. CD4/CD8 balance held among clones contracting day 15 to 85, and later expanders leaned CD4+.

V gave up 1 base and J gave up 8 bases, with 7 bases separating them. The CDR3 sequence is 12 residues long. CDR1 is SGHVS, CDR2 FQNEAQ, per germline. The 5'RACE method, run with constant-segment primers, produced TCR alpha and TCR beta cDNA libraries (carrying sample barcodes and UMIs). Via MiXCR, TCRdb re-called the 5' RACE reads, giving one row per CDR3 protein. This repertoire shows 150,000 to 200,000 distinct CDR3 sequences, more than 9% found once; its top ten account for 3.5% to 4.5%. The sample holds a few counts of this clonotype. The antigen is undetermined. The sequenced sample consisted of PBMCs or a T cell subset sorted from them (not recorded which). This sequence originates from a man between 18 and 35 years old who had mild COVID-19 (a few samples of this study predate the infection). Cell type and time point are not known. This chain joins TRBV7-8 and TRBJ2-3; no clear D. CDR3 region: CASSLELSTQYF. DNA of the CDR3: TGTGCCAGCAGCTTAGAACTTTCTACGCAGTATTTT.